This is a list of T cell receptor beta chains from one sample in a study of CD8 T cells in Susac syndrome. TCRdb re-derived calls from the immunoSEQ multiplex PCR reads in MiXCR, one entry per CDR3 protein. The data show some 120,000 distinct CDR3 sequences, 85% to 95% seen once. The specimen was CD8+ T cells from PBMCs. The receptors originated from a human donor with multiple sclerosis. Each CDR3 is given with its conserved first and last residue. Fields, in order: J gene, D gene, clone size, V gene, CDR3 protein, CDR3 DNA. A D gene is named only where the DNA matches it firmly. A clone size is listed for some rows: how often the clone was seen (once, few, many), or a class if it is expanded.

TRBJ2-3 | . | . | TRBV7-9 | CASSLEFPDTQYF | TGTGCCAGCAGCTTAGAATTCCCAGATACGCAGTATTTT
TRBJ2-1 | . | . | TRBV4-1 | CASSPREGTGPYNEQFF | TGCGCCAGCAGCCCCAGGGAGGGGACAGGACCTTACAATGAGCAGTTCTTC
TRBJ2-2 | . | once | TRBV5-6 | CASSLGGTYTGELFF | TGTGCCAGCAGCTTGGGGGGAACTTACACCGGGGAGCTGTTTTTT
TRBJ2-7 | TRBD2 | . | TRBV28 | CASSPRLAGYEQYF | TGTGCCAGCAGTCCCAGACTAGCGGGTTACGAGCAGTACTTC
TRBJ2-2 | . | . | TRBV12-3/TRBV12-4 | CASSWDTSNTGELFF | TGTGCCAGCAGTTGGGACACCTCGAACACCGGGGAGCTGTTTTTT
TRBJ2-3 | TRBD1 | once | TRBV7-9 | CASSLAYRGVDSDTQYF | TGTGCCAGCAGCTTAGCGTACAGGGGAGTGGATTCAGATACGCAGTATTTT
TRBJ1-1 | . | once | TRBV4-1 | CASSQADRTNTEAFF | TGCGCCAGCAGCCAAGCTGACAGGACGAACACTGAAGCTTTCTTT
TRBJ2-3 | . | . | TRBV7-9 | CASSLRLRTVSDTQYF | TGTGCCAGCAGCTTAAGGTTGCGGACAGTGAGTGATACGCAGTATTTT
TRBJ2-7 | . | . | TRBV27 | CASKTREYF | TGTGCCAGCAAGACGAGGGAGTACTTC
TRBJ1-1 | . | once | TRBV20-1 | CSARGQQNTEAFF | TGCAGTGCTAGGGGCCAGCAGAACACTGAAGCTTTCTTT
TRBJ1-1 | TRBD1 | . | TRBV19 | CASRAARGTEAFF | TGTGCCAGTAGAGCGGCCAGGGGGACTGAAGCTTTCTTT
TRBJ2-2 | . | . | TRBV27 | CASSTGRTGELFF | TGTGCCAGCAGTACAGGGAGGACCGGGGAGCTGTTTTTT
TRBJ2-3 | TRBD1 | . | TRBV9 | CASSVGQIPTDTQYF | TGTGCCAGCAGCGTGGGACAGATCCCCACAGATACGCAGTATTTT
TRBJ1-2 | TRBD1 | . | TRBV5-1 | CASSLVEGGGSYGYTF | TGCGCCAGCAGCTTGGTCGAAGGGGGCGGAAGCTATGGCTACACCTTC
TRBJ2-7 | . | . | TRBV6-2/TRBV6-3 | CATALGAYEQYF | TGTGCCACCGCCCTGGGGGCCTACGAGCAGTATTTC
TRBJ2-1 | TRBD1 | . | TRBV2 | CASRGGGNKQFF | TGTGCCAGCAGAGGGGGCGGAAATAAGCAGTTCTTC
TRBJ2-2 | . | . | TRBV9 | CASSVGDTGELFF | TGTGCCAGCAGCGTTGGCGACACCGGGGAGCTGTTTTTT
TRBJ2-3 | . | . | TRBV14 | CASSQAPPRDTQYF | TGTGCCAGCAGCCAAGCCCCTCCCCGAGATACGCAGTATTTT
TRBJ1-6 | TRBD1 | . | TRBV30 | CAWSTGGSPLHF | TGTGCCTGGAGCACAGGGGGTTCACCCCTCCACTTT
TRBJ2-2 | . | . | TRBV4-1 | CASSPLAPQSINTGELFF | TGCGCCAGCAGCCCCCTGGCTCCACAGTCAATAAACACCGGGGAGCTGTTTTTT
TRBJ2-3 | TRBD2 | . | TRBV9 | CASSVSGGGTDTQYF | TGTGCCAGCAGCGTTAGCGGGGGGGGCACAGATACGCAGTATTTT
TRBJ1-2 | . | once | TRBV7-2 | CASIRARLTLPSNYGYTF | TGTGCCAGCATCAGGGCGCGGTTGACCCTACCTTCTAACTATGGCTACACCTTC
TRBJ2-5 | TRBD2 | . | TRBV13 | CASSLGGGARETQYF | TGTGCCAGCAGCCTCGGCGGGGGGGCGAGGGAGACCCAGTACTTC
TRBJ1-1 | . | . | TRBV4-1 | CASSEELNTEAFF | TGCGCCAGCAGCGAAGAGTTGAACACTGAAGCTTTCTTT
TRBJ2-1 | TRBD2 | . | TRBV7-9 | CASSLARLAGAYNEQFF | TGTGCCAGCAGCTTAGCCCGGCTAGCGGGGGCCTACAATGAGCAGTTCTTC
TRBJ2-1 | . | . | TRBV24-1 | CTTSEPGRSITYNEQFF | TGTACCACCAGTGAACCCGGACGGAGCATAACCTACAATGAGCAGTTCTTC
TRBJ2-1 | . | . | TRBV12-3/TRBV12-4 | CASSLPSSYNEQFF | TGTGCCAGCAGTTTACCTAGCTCCTACAATGAGCAGTTCTTC
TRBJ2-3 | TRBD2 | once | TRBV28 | CATSGSTDTQYF | TGTGCCACTAGCGGGAGTACAGATACGCAGTATTTT
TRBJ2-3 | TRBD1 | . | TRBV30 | CAWSGTGGALRIDTQYF | TGTGCCTGGAGTGGGACAGGGGGCGCGCTCCGAATCGATACGCAGTATTTT
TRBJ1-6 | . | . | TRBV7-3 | CASSQRRRGNYYNSPLHF | TGTGCCAGCAGCCAACGGCGGCGAGGGAACTACTATAATTCACCCCTCCACTTT
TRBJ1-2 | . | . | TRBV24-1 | CATSGLDYGYTF | TGTGCCACCAGTGGGCTAGACTATGGCTACACCTTC
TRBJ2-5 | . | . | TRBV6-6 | CASSYSGLIQETQYF | TGTGCCAGCAGTTACTCGGGACTCATACAAGAGACCCAGTACTTC
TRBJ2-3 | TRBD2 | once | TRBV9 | CASSLYVGGTDTQYF | TGTGCCAGCAGCTTGTATGTGGGAGGGACAGATACGCAGTATTTT
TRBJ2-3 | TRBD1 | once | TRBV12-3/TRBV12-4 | CASSRDRGYTDTQYF | TGTGCCAGCAGTCGGGACAGGGGTTACACAGATACGCAGTATTTT
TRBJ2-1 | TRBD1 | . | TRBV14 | CASSPTTGGVNEQFF | TGTGCCAGCAGCCCTACGACAGGGGGGGTGAATGAGCAGTTCTTC
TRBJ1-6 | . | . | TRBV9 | CASSVGEGSSPLHF | TGTGCCAGCAGCGTAGGTGAAGGGTCTTCACCCCTCCACTTT
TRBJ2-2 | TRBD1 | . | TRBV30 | CAWGDRVRVTGELFF | TGTGCCTGGGGGGACAGGGTTCGGGTCACCGGGGAGCTGTTTTTT
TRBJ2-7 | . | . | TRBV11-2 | CASSTGTGGLEQYF | TGTGCCAGCAGCACAGGGACTGGTGGACTCGAGCAGTACTTC
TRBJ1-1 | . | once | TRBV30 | CAWSVLGITEAFF | TGTGCCTGGAGTGTACTTGGGATCACTGAAGCTTTCTTT
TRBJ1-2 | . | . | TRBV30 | CAWSEARLGPGYTF | TGTGCCTGGAGTGAAGCCAGGTTGGGTCCTGGCTACACCTTC
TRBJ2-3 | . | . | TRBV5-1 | CASSLEGPFTDTQYF | TGCGCCAGCAGCTTGGAGGGGCCTTTCACAGATACGCAGTATTTT
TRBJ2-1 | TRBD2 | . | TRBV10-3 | CATISGSSYNEQFF | TGTGCCACTATTAGCGGGAGCTCCTACAATGAGCAGTTCTTC
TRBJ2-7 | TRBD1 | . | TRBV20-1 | CSASCRDRPYEQYF | TGCAGTGCTAGCTGCCGGGACAGACCCTACGAGCAGTACTTC
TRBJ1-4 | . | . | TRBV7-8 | CASSLGALRFNEKLFF | TGTGCCAGCAGCTTAGGGGCTCTCCGTTTTAATGAAAAACTGTTTTTT
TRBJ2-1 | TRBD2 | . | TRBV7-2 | CASSQGLAGAVPNEQFF | TGTGCCAGCAGCCAAGGACTAGCGGGGGCGGTCCCAAATGAGCAGTTCTTC
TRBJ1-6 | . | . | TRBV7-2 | CASSSRRARNSPLHF | TGTGCCAGCAGCTCCCGGAGGGCCCGAAATTCACCCCTCCACTTT
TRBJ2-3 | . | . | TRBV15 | CTTSRGPGVRAPRTDTQYF | TGTACCACCAGCAGGGGTCCTGGAGTAAGGGCCCCCCGCACAGATACGCAGTATTTT
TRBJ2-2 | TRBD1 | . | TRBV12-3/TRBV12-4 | CASSKTGGHTGELFF | TGTGCCAGCAGCAAGACAGGGGGCCACACCGGGGAGCTGTTTTTT
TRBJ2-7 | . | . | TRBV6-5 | CASSSYRVSYEQYF | TGTGCCAGCAGTTCTTACAGGGTGTCATACGAGCAGTACTTC
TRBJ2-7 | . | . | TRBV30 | CAWSVAGAYEQYF | TGTGCCTGGAGTGTCGCAGGAGCCTACGAGCAGTACTTC